Here is one T cell receptor (beta chain) with its context. The authors ran a second PCR of 7 to 11 cycles using a sample-barcoded 5' primer and a J-beta primer mix. TCRdb analysed the 5' RACE reads with MiXCR anew, one entry per CDR3 protein. The data contain roughly 720,000 distinct CDR3 sequences, 40% to 65% of them singletons. This sample was included in a study of blood T cells in healthy people across ages. Study information: About one barcoded beta molecule per two T cells was the capture yield of template switching.

The sequenced material came from blood. The origin of this receptor is an elderly man in good health.

The CDR3 loop reads CASSLMGGGETQYF. The CDR3 nucleotides read TGTGCCAGCAGCTTAATGGGGGGGGGCGAGACCCAGTACTTC. The chain recombines TRBV7-3 with TRBJ2-5; the D gene is possibly TRBD2 (7 bases). With 1 base removed from V and 5 bases from J, the gap between germline ends came to 11 bases. Germline V CDR1 and CDR2: SGHTA, FQGTGA. The CDR3 sequence is 14 residues long.